This T cell receptor beta chain came from a study of blood T cell repertoires in COVID-19. This CDR3 region has 15 residues. The junction had 6 bases not matched to a gene; V was cut back by 0 bases and J by 5 bases. Germline assignment: CDR1 SGDLS and CDR2 YYNGEE. Profiling relied on immunoSEQ multiplex PCR, and the TCRdb table lists in-frame clones only, not all of them. Among roughly 200,000 clones listed, 87% were seen once. The source of this sequence is a man between 60 and 70 years old with active or convalescent COVID-19. The sample comprised peripheral blood. This rearrangement joins TRBV9 to TRBJ2-5; 8 bases fit TRBD2. The CDR3 loop reads CASSVDEREGETQYF. In nucleotides, the CDR3 is TGTGCCAGCAGCGTAGACGAACGGGAGGGGGAGACCCAGTACTTC.